This TCR beta chain is drawn from a study of T-cell memory formation after mild COVID-19. Study outcomes and limitations: SARS-CoV-2 specificity of second-wave clones peaking day 37 was unconfirmed. Largely, contracting CD4+ clones fell within CM and EM, and contracting CD8+ clones within EMRA. Whereas later expanders leaned CD4+, clones contracting day 15 to 85 showed a balanced CD4/CD8 makeup.

The V end lost 2 bases, the J end lost 3 bases, and 5 bases lay between the germline ends. CDR3 length: 11 residues. Germline V CDR1 and CDR2: DFQATT, SNEGSKA (reference sequence). From the 5' RACE reads, TCRdb called clonotypes with MiXCR, one entry per CDR3 protein. The sample includes about 290,000 distinct CDR3 sequences, around 15% of them seen just once. This clonotype was detected a few times. Antigen unknown. The chain is built from TRBV20-1 and TRBJ2-7; D not certain. Sequencing used PBMCs or a T cell subset sorted from them (not recorded which). The receptor was isolated from a man aged 18 to 30 who had mild COVID-19 (a few samples of this study predate the infection). Cell type and time point are not known. Written as DNA, the CDR3 is TGCAGTGCTAGACAGGTCTACGAGCAGTACTTC. It yields the protein CSARQVYEQYF.